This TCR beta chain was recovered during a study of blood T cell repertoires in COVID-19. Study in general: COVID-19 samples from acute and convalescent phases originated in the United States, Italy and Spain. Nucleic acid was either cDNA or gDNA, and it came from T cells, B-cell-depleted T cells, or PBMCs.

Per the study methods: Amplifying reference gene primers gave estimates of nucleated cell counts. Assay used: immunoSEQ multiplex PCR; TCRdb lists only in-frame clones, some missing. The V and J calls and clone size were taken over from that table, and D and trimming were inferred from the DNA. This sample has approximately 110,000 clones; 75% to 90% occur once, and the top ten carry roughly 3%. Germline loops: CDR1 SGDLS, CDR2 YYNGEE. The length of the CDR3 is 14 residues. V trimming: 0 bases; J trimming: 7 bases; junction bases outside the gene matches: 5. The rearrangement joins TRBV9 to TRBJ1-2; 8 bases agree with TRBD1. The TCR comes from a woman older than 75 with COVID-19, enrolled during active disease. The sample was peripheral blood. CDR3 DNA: TGTGCCAGCAGCGTAGCAGGGGGCGGATTTGGCTACACCTTC. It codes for CASSVAGGGFGYTF.